This TCR beta chain was obtained from a study of blood T cell repertoires in COVID-19. Study-level information: T cells, B-cell-depleted T cells, or PBMCs supplied cDNA or gDNA.

Authors' data handling: Estimated nucleated cell counts came from reference gene primer amplification. The table came from immunoSEQ multiplex PCR; TCRdb's copy has only in-frame clones and leaves some out. D and trimming come from the DNA, and the V and J calls and clone size come from that table. The table lists around 290,000 clones, 86% of them singletons. The CDR3 spans 14 residues. V lost 0 bases to trimming and J lost 2 bases, with 7 bases between them. Germline V lookup: CDR1 KGHSY, CDR2 FQNENV. Participants' own reports of clinical history determined their cohort assignment. Recovery meant two consecutive negative NP/OP PCR tests, professional clearance, or resolved symptoms.

Sequencing used PBMCs or T cells enriched from blood (not recorded which). This chain connects TRBV16 to TRBJ1-2; D gene uncertain. The source of this sequence is a young woman who had recovered from COVID-19. CDR3 sequence (DNA): TGTGCCAGCAGCCAATCTGAACAAAACTATGGCTACACCTTC. Translating gives CASSQSEQNYGYTF.